These 29 T cell receptor beta chains came from one sample sequenced in a study of shared clonotypes between healthy human individuals. Only CD45RO-negative cells positively selected for CCR7 counted as naive CD8 cells, so terminally differentiated effector memory CD45RA+ cells were excluded. This table comes from immunoSEQ multiplex PCR, and its TCRdb copy is limited to in-frame clones, with some not included. The sample consists of under 600,000 clones, about 98% of them appearing once. The specimen was naive CD8+ T cells sorted from blood. These receptors came from a man aged 25-40 years in good health.

The sample holds one count of this clone. The chain recombines TRBV4-1 with TRBJ2-1; the D gene is possibly TRBD2 (6 bases). The germline gives CDR1 MGHRA, CDR2 YSYEKL. The ends were cut back, 4 bases at V and 8 bases at J, with 12 bases in the middle. This CDR3 comprises 13 residues. As DNA, the CDR3 is TGCGCCAGCAGCCCTGGGGACTTGGATGAGCAGTTCTTC. It codes for CASSPGDLDEQFF.

About this clone: The sample holds other DNA sequences that translate to the same CDR3. The rearrangement uses TRBV9 and TRBJ2-7; 7 nucleotides align to TRBD2. With 7 bases clipped from V and 0 bases from J, the junction kept 7 bases outside the gene matches. This CDR3 is built from 14 residues. Germline values: CDR1 SGDLS, CDR2 YYNGEE. CDR3 region: CASSPGGSSYEQYF. In DNA form, the CDR3 reads TGTGCCAGCTCCCCCGGCGGGAGCTCCTACGAGCAGTACTTC.

The rearrangement links TRBV10-3 to TRBJ2-7; D tentatively fits TRBD1 or TRBD2 (5 bases each). V shed 7 bases and J shed 7 bases, with 14 bases lying between them. This CDR3 spans 12 amino acids. Looked up from germline, CDR1 is ENHRY and CDR2 is SYGVKD. The DNA for the CDR3 is TGTGCCATCAAGGACACATCGGGGGAGCAGTACTTC. It translates to CAIKDTSGEQYF.

The chain carries TRBV23-1 and TRBJ1-2, with D possibly matching TRBD1 (5 bases). TRBV23-1 counts as an open reading frame of uncertain function. This CDR3 has 15 amino acids. Trimming took off 4 bases at V and 4 bases at J, with 16 bases between the two ends. CDR3 sequence: CASSRGDPEAYGYTF. The DNA for the CDR3 is TGCGCCAGCAGTCGAGGGGACCCAGAAGCCTATGGCTACACCTTC.

CDR3 loop: CAAQYGYGYTF. The CDR3 nucleotides read TGTGCCGCTCAATACGGCTATGGCTACACCTTC. This rearrangement joins TRBV10-3 to TRBJ1-2; D gene uncertain. The V and J ends lost 11 bases and 4 bases respectively, with 11 bases between them. CDR1 is ENHRY, CDR2 SYGVKD, per germline. CDR3 length: 11 amino acids.

This clone was counted a single time. The chain joins TRBV28 to TRBJ1-2, with TRBD1 identical over 8 bases. This CDR3 region has 12 residues. Trimming removed 10 bases from V and 2 bases from J; junction bases left unmatched: 3. Per germline, CDR1 MDHEN and CDR2 SYDVKM. CDR3 nucleotide sequence: TGTGCCATCAACAGGGGGAACTATGGCTACACCTTC. Translation: CAINRGNYGYTF.

This clone was recorded only once. V gene TRBV25-1 combines with J gene TRBJ2-4; D unresolved. CDR1 and CDR2 from the germline V gene are MGHDK and SYGVNS. The CDR3 sequence is 17 residues long. The V gene lost 2 bases and the J gene lost 1 base, with 15 bases spanning the gap. The CDR3 spells CASSEQHPSAAKNIQYF. The CDR3 coding sequence is TGTGCCAGCAGTGAACAACACCCCTCGGCGGCCAAAAACATTCAGTACTTC.

V gene TRBV28 combines with J gene TRBJ1-1; no definite D call. The germline V gene encodes CDR1 MDHEN and CDR2 SYDVKM. CDR3 length: 14 amino acids. Trimming cost V 6 bases and J 3 bases, with 14 bases left between them. CDR3 loop: CASRRPFGDTEAFF. CDR3 nucleotide sequence: TGTGCCAGCAGGCGACCTTTTGGCGACACTGAAGCTTTCTTT. Variable domain in full (rest from reference TRBV28 and TRBJ1-1): DVKVTQSSRYLVKRTGEKVFLECVQDMDHENMFWYRQDPGLGLRLIYFSYDVKMKEKGDIPEGYSVSREKKERFSLILESASTNQTSMYLCASRRPFGDTEAFFGQGTRLTVV.

J is TRBJ2-7 and V is TRBV27; 12 bases align to TRBD2. Germline V gene data show CDR1 as MNHEY and CDR2 as SMNVEV (reference sequence). The CDR3 extends over 16 amino acids. The ends lost 5 bases at V and 1 base at J; junction bases unmatched: 6. This CDR3 reads CASSLGTSGYSYEQYF. CDR3 DNA: TGTGCCAGCAGTCTCGGGACTAGCGGGTATTCCTACGAGCAGTACTTC.

This chain links TRBV6-6 with TRBJ2-3; 10 nucleotides agree with TRBD2. Germline lookup yields CDR1 MNHNY and CDR2 SVGAGI (reference sequence). The V segment lost 6 bases and the J segment 5 bases; nucleotides outside the gene matches: 11. The CDR3 has 16 amino acids. CDR3 DNA: TGTGCCAGCAGCACAACCTCGGCTAGCGGGAGAGATACGCAGTATTTT. It yields the protein CASSTTSASGRDTQYF.

The chain links TRBV4-2 to TRBJ1-1, with D possibly TRBD1 on 5 matching bases. The V end lost 0 bases, the J end lost 2 bases, and 10 bases lay between the germline ends. This CDR3 is built from 15 residues. CDR1 is LGHNA, CDR2 YNFKEQ, per germline. CDR3 residues: CASSQEVGVNTEAFF. The CDR3 nucleotides are TGTGCCAGCAGCCAAGAGGTGGGGGTTAACACTGAAGCTTTCTTT.

The J gene is TRBJ2-1, the V gene TRBV10-2; TRBD1 aligns across 7 bases. The germline CDR1 and CDR2 sequences are WSHSY and SAAADI. J gave up 0 bases and V 2 bases, and 4 bases lay outside the gene matches. The CDR3 is 16 residues long. CDR3 residues: CASSEADRVSYNEQFF. The CDR3 DNA reads TGCGCCAGCAGTGAGGCAGACAGGGTCTCCTACAATGAGCAGTTCTTC.

This clone is a singleton in its sample. This chain connects TRBV7-8 to TRBJ1-5; TRBD1 matches at 10 bases. There are 16 residues in the CDR3. J was trimmed by 1 base and V by 1 base; bases with no gene match: 1. Germline V lookup: CDR1 SGHVS, CDR2 FQNEAQ. The CDR3: CASSLGDRGSNQPQHF. CDR3 nucleotides: TGTGCCAGCAGCTTAGGGGACAGGGGAAGCAATCAGCCCCAGCATTTT.

The gene calls are TRBV7-9 and TRBJ2-1; D is uncertain. The CDR3 consists of 15 residues. V lost 1 base and J lost 3, with 10 bases in between. CDR1 SEHNR and CDR2 FQNEAQ come from the germline V gene (reference sequence). The CDR3 bases are TGTGCCAGCAGCTTAGGTACTCTTCGCTACAATGAGCAGTTCTTC. Its translation is CASSLGTLRYNEQFF.

The rearrangement joins TRBV18 to TRBJ2-7; maybe TRBD2 (5 bases). Germline V CDR1 and CDR2: KGHSH, LQKENI. This CDR3 contains 13 residues. The V gene lost 0 bases and the J gene lost 7 bases, with 10 bases spanning the gap. The CDR3 DNA is TGTGCCAGCTCACCACCGCAGCCGGGGGAGCAGTACTTC. It codes for CASSPPQPGEQYF.

The chain combines TRBV6-1 with TRBJ2-1; D remains ambiguous. Trimming removed 7 bases at V and 7 bases at J, with 11 bases between. The CDR3 sequence is 12 residues long. Germline V gene data show CDR1 as MNHNS and CDR2 as SASEGT. CDR3 protein: CASKLGVNEQFF. As DNA, the CDR3 is TGTGCCAGCAAGCTGGGCGTTAATGAGCAGTTCTTC.

V is TRBV4-3 and J is TRBJ2-1, with TRBD2 matching 9 bases. CDR3 length: 18 amino acids. CDR1 and CDR2 (germline): LGHNA, YSLEER. Germline trimming cut 0 bases from V and 7 bases from J; bases unmatched to any gene: 13. CDR3 in amino acids: CASSQEGTDVAGVNEQFF. The CDR3 nucleotides read TGCGCCAGCAGCCAAGAAGGTACAGATGTAGCGGGAGTTAATGAGCAGTTCTTC.

V and J are TRBV27 and TRBJ2-7; 9 bases are a match to TRBD1. The length of the CDR3 is 16 residues. The ends lost 0 bases at V and 3 bases at J; junction bases unmatched: 6. Germline-derived CDR1 and CDR2 are MNHEY and SMNVEV (reference sequence). CDR3 in DNA: TGTGCCAGCAGTTTATCCCGCGGGGACAGGGTCTACGAGCAGTACTTC. Translated, it gives CASSLSRGDRVYEQYF.

The chain joins TRBV9 to TRBJ2-7, with D possibly being TRBD1 or TRBD2 (5 bases each). The V gene lost 0 bases and the J gene lost 1 base, with 11 bases spanning the gap. Germline V CDR1 and CDR2: SGDLS, YYNGEE. This CDR3 has 15 amino acids. CDR3 nucleotide sequence: TGTGCCAGCAGCGTAGGCAGGGACCTTTCCTACGAGCAGTACTTC. It codes for CASSVGRDLSYEQYF.

The chain links TRBV30 to TRBJ1-5; D ambiguous. From germline, CDR1 is GTSNPN and CDR2 SVGIG (reference sequence). Trimming pared 2 bases from V and 0 bases from J, leaving 11 bases between. The CDR3 spans 15 residues. The CDR3 sequence is CAWSSAAHSNQPQHF. The DNA for the CDR3 is TGTGCCTGGAGTAGCGCAGCCCATAGCAATCAGCCCCAGCATTTT.

The V call is TRBV27, the J call TRBJ1-1; 10 bases map to TRBD1. V was clipped by 3 bases and J by 1 base; unmatched bases: 11. Germline lookup yields CDR1 MNHEY and CDR2 SMNVEV (reference sequence). This CDR3 contains 18 residues. CDR3 DNA sequence: TGTGCCAGCAGTTTGAGGGGACAGGGGAGGGTGGCGAACACTGAAGCTTTCTTT. Its translation is CASSLRGQGRVANTEAFF.

The V and J genes are TRBV28 and TRBJ1-2; D unclear. Trimming took 8 bases from V and 4 from J, leaving 14 bases between them. CDR3 size: 13 residues. Germline loops: CDR1 MDHEN, CDR2 SYDVKM. The CDR3 is CASLSIRTYGYTF. CDR3 nucleotide sequence: TGTGCCAGCCTGAGTATTCGGACCTATGGCTACACCTTC.

In DNA form, the CDR3 reads TGTGCCAGCAGCGTAGAAGCGAACACCGGGGAGCTGTTTTTT. Amino acid sequence: CASSVEANTGELFF. The chain couples TRBV9 to TRBJ2-2; no clear D. CDR1 and CDR2 from the germline V gene are SGDLS and YYNGEE. With 0 bases removed from V and 0 bases from J, the gap between germline ends came to 3 bases. The CDR3 runs to 14 residues.

The V and J genes are TRBV11-1 and TRBJ2-7; D perhaps matches TRBD1 (5 bases). The germline V gene has CDR1 SGHAT and CDR2 FQDESV (reference sequence). The CDR3 totals 14 residues. V lost 3 bases and J 0 bases, leaving 9 bases between the germline ends. The CDR3 reads CASSFEDTSYEQYF. The CDR3 nucleotides read TGTGCCAGCAGCTTTGAGGACACCTCCTACGAGCAGTACTTC.

The chain recombines TRBV15 with TRBJ1-1; D unresolved. The germline V gene encodes CDR1 LNHNV and CDR2 YYDKDF (reference sequence). The length of the CDR3 is 13 residues. The V end lost 0 bases, the J end lost 3 bases, and 5 bases lay between the germline ends. The CDR3 region is CATSRDRYTEAFF. Here the CDR3 DNA reads TGTGCCACCAGCAGAGACAGATACACTGAAGCTTTCTTT.

This chain joins TRBV29-1 and TRBJ2-7, with a weak D call TRBD2 (6 bases). CDR1 and CDR2 (germline): SQVTM, ANQGSEA. V lost 5 bases to trimming and J lost 5 bases, with 16 bases between them. The CDR3 extends over 13 amino acids. CDR3 loop: CSVLTSPFNEQYF. The CDR3 coding sequence is TGCAGCGTTCTAACTAGCCCGTTTAACGAGCAGTACTTC.

V gene TRBV27 combines with J gene TRBJ1-2; D remains unclear. CDR3 length: 15 amino acids. V lost 3 bases, J lost 1 base, and 12 bases lay in between. CDR1 and CDR2 from the germline V gene are MNHEY and SMNVEV (reference sequence). The CDR3 loop is CASSLGRAGNYGYTF. Here the CDR3 DNA reads TGTGCCAGCAGTTTGGGTAGGGCCGGTAACTATGGCTACACCTTC.

V and J are TRBV7-9 and TRBJ1-1; no clear D gene. The CDR3 totals 10 residues. Germline V gene data show CDR1 as SEHNR and CDR2 as FQNEAQ (reference sequence). Trimming left V 5 bases short and J 11 bases short, with 9 bases between. The CDR3 reads CASSLQVAFF. In DNA, the CDR3 is TGTGCCAGCAGCCTGCAAGTTGCTTTCTTT.

V usage is TRBV7-2 and J usage is TRBJ1-2, with no clear D. Trimming left V 2 bases short and J 5 bases short, with 18 bases between. Germline CDR1 reads SGHTA; CDR2 reads FQGNSA. This CDR3 has 16 amino acids. The CDR3 loop is CASSLPGAGILYGYTF. In DNA form, the CDR3 reads TGTGCCAGCAGCTTACCAGGCGCGGGGATCCTATATGGCTACACCTTC.